A single sample is the source of the 11 T cell receptor beta chains below, sequenced in a study of shared clonotypes between healthy human individuals. TCRdb's copy holds only in-frame clones and misses some; the assay was immunoSEQ multiplex PCR. The sample consists of around 2.5 million clones, approximately 93% of them appearing once. The sequenced sample consisted of naive CD4+ T cells from PBMCs. The subset: CD45RA+ positively selected. These receptors all come from a man younger than 35 in good health. Some clones in this sample may be carry-over from other donors' samples.

The rearrangement joins TRBV2 to TRBJ1-2; D gene uncertain. The CDR3 runs 11 residues. The germline CDR1 and CDR2 sequences are SNHLY and FYNNEI. Trimming cost V 6 bases and J 10 bases, with 12 bases left between them. Here the CDR3 reads CASSNGVSYTF. CDR3 coding DNA: TGTGCCAGCAGCAACGGGGTCTCCTACACCTTC.

This clone was counted once. This chain connects TRBV28 to TRBJ1-4, with a possible D match to TRBD1 (6 bases). Germline V gene data show CDR1 as MDHEN and CDR2 as SYDVKM. The V end was cut by 3 bases, the J end by 4 bases, with 12 bases between. The CDR3 is made up of 15 amino acids. CDR3 bases: TGTGCCAGCAGTTTTTGGAGACAGGTTAATGAAAAACTGTTTTTT. Translation: CASSFWRQVNEKLFF.

This chain connects TRBV25-1 to TRBJ2-3; a weak D match, TRBD2 (5 bases). Germline loops: CDR1 MGHDK, CDR2 SYGVNS. Trimming shortened V by 6 bases and J by 3 bases, and 10 bases separated the two germline ends. The CDR3 runs to 13 residues. CDR3 nucleotide sequence: TGTGCCAGCAGCCGGGGATTAACAGATACGCAGTATTTT. Translating gives CASSRGLTDTQYF.

This clone was found once. The gene calls are TRBV5-4 and TRBJ1-2; TRBD1 matches 10 bases. Losses at the gene ends were 6 bases for V and 1 base for J; bases not matched to a gene: 9. The CDR3 sequence is 16 residues long. The germline gives CDR1 SGHNT, CDR2 YYREEE (reference sequence). CDR3 sequence: CASNNGRTGGNYGYTF. The CDR3, as DNA: TGTGCCAGCAACAACGGGAGGACAGGGGGTAACTATGGCTACACCTTC.

This clone was observed a single time. The chain couples TRBV5-4 to TRBJ2-2; possible D gene TRBD1, 6 bases. Germline-derived CDR1 and CDR2 are SGHNT and YYREEE (reference sequence). V was shortened by 4 bases and J by 2 bases, with 12 bases between the two germline ends. This CDR3 is built from 15 residues. The DNA of the CDR3 is TGTGCCAGCAGCCGGGGACAAACTAACACCGGGGAGCTGTTTTTT. It encodes CASSRGQTNTGELFF.

Remarks on this clone: The sample carries other DNA sequences with the same CDR3. The chain recombines TRBV10-1 with TRBJ2-7; D is unresolved. CDR1 and CDR2 from the germline V gene are WNHNN and SYGVQD (reference sequence). The CDR3 spans 13 residues. V was cut by 0 bases and J by 3 bases, with 6 bases left in between. CDR3 sequence (DNA): TGCGCCAGCAGTGAGTCGGGCAGCTACGAGCAGTACTTC. The encoded protein is CASSESGSYEQYF.

This clone was counted a single time. The chain combines TRBV25-1 with TRBJ2-6, with D hard to call. Looked up from germline, CDR1 is MGHDK and CDR2 is SYGVNS. The germline V and J ends were trimmed by 4 bases and 1 base, with 11 bases remaining between them. The CDR3 sequence is 16 residues long. The CDR3 loop reads CASSGTHRSGANVLTF. Here the CDR3 DNA reads TGTGCCAGCAGTGGTACTCACCGGTCTGGGGCCAACGTCCTGACTTTC.

This clone was counted a single time. The chain employs TRBV7-3 and TRBJ2-1; the match to TRBD2 covers 8 bases. This CDR3 spans 15 amino acids. CDR1 SGHTA and CDR2 FQGTGA come from the germline V gene. J lost 0 bases, V lost 6 bases, and 4 bases had no gene match. The CDR3 is CASSAGGPSYNEQFF. CDR3 nucleotide sequence: TGTGCCAGCAGTGCGGGAGGCCCCTCCTACAATGAGCAGTTCTTC.

V gene TRBV6-1 combines with J gene TRBJ2-7; D ambiguous. CDR3 length: 13 amino acids. Trimming stripped 2 bases from V and 4 bases from J, with 9 bases between. Germline CDR1 reads MNHNS; CDR2 reads SASEGT. CDR3 loop: CASSEHRAYEQYF. The DNA of the CDR3 is TGTGCCAGCAGTGAACACAGAGCATACGAGCAGTACTTC.

The chain joins TRBV19 to TRBJ2-7; a possible D gene is TRBD1 (6 bases). CDR3 length equals 14 residues. V was trimmed by 5 bases and J by 6 bases, leaving 17 bases between them. The germline V gene encodes CDR1 LNHDA and CDR2 SQIVND (reference sequence). DNA of the CDR3: TGTGCCAGTAGTTGGACGGCAGGGGTGCGCGAGCAGTACTTC. Its translation is CASSWTAGVREQYF.

The chain has TRBV29-1 and TRBJ2-5; D is perhaps TRBD2 (5 bases). The length of the CDR3 is 14 residues. Germline lookup yields CDR1 SQVTM and CDR2 ANQGSEA. The ends were cut back, 5 bases at V and 5 bases at J, with 18 bases in the middle. CDR3 sequence (DNA): TGCAGCGTTCCGCGCTTAGGAGCGGCGGAGACCCAGTACTTC. The encoded protein is CSVPRLGAAETQYF.